The present T cell receptor beta chain was sequenced within a study of beta chain features in type 1 diabetes (dated by TCRdb to the late 2010s). In terms of the full investigation: Mean age, gender distribution, total cell number and subset yield did not differ between patients and healthy donors. A total of some 100,000,000 sorted cells were examined across all samples, and a strong correlation was observed between cell number per subset and RNA yield. The study compared the TCRB repertoires of sorted circulating CD4+ T cell subsets in recently diagnosed type 1 diabetes patients with those in matched healthy donors. Regulatory and stem cell-like memory subsets were isolated from only 8 patients and roughly 8 healthy donors, whereas naive and central memory subsets came from all 30 or so donors. What the research found in general, with its limitations: Because cDNA was sequenced instead of genomic DNA, highly expressing activated cells could be over-represented, though the groups showed no difference in activation or CD3 levels. Naive, central memory and regulatory TCRB repertoires appeared to be more similar among patients than among healthy donors. At VDJ recombination sites, type 1 diabetes patients had fewer insertions and more deleted nucleotides, which implies abnormalities in thymic rearrangement. Only small numbers of individuals were included in the HLA sub-analyses, which left unresolved whether HLA type had any influence on TCRB rearrangement. PCR may preferentially amplify shorter templates, but because patient and control samples were amplified and corrected together, any resulting skew would affect both groups equally. In all four CD4+ subsets, TCRB CDR3 length was moderately but significantly shorter in type 1 diabetes patients.

A single peripheral blood draw of about 116 mL on average was collected from each donor into heparinised tubes. A BD FACSAria II and a panel including CD45RO, CCR7, CD25, CD127, CD95 and CD27 were used to sort naive, central memory, regulatory and stem cell-like memory CD4+ T cells. All sorted populations exceeded 95% purity. PBMCs were isolated immediately by Lymphoprep density gradient centrifugation and stained directly without culture. To minimize batch effects, samples were stained and sorted in pairs, one healthy donor with one patient per experiment. All of the isolated RNA was reverse transcribed with the High Capacity cDNA Reverse Transcription Kit, so expressed TCRB transcripts were sequenced. Naive, central memory and regulatory T cell samples underwent deep immunoSEQ sequencing, averaging about 3.57 million total reads per sample. Sorted cells were lysed in RLT buffer, and RNA was extracted using DNase-treated RNeasy Micro or Mini kits according to cell number. To prevent cross-contamination, each cell subset was processed individually, whereas patient and healthy donor samples were processed jointly. The immunoSEQ multiplex PCR was used to amplify TCRB sequences from cDNA, yielding 87-bp fragments that span the CDR3 region. Sequencing of the amplicons was performed on the Illumina HiSeq platform. Per the source publication's procedure: PCR bias was computationally corrected using synthetic template baselines, reads within Hamming distance 2 were collapsed, and singletons that could not be merged were discarded. By aligning reads against IMGT, V, D and J genes, CDR3 length, and insertions or deletions at six rearrangement sites were assigned. Within each subset, clonotype counts were normalized to sorted cell number, after which true diversity and Gini coefficients were computed with the tcR R package. The overlap coefficient, calculated on TCRB nucleotide sequences, was used to quantify repertoire sharing. TCRdb obtained this table from immuneACCESS and retained in-frame rearrangements with V and J assigned. These tables miss some clones; where compared with another copy, unresolved V genes account for less than half of the shortfall, and the remainder is unexplained. D and trimming were read from the DNA, whereas the V and J calls and clone size are those reported in that table. This sample has tens of thousands of clones in its table, and over 50% of those were observed once. Clones ranked in the top ten supply approximately 2% of the sample.

This clone was counted only a few times. The specificity of this receptor is unknown. Within one base of it there is no much larger clone, and no base qualities were kept. The V and J ends are trimmed by 4 bases and 0 bases, leaving 10 bases between them. Reading from cysteine to phenylalanine, the CDR3 counts 14 amino acids. The CDR3 DNA has 42 bases and is translated from base 1. The germline V gene encodes CDR1 KGHSH and CDR2 LQKENI. The chain is encoded by TRBV18 joined to TRBJ2-7; TRBD1 is perhaps the D gene, given 6 matching bases. The TCR comes from a woman aged 18-35 years in good health. The sequenced sample consisted of Tregs from blood. What the cell subset or site label conveys for this sample: regulatory CD4+ T cells. The bases read TGTGCCAGCTCACTGGGACAAACCTCCTACGAGCAGTACTTC. Its protein is CASSLGQTSYEQYF. This CDR3, with the reference TRBV18 and TRBJ2-7 proteins standing in past its ends, gives the full variable domain NAGVMQNPRHLVRRRGQEARLRCSPMKGHSHVYWYRQLPEEGLKFMVYLQKENIIDESGMPKERFSAEFPKEGPSILRIQQVVRGDSAAYFCASSLGQTSYEQYFGPGTRLTVT.